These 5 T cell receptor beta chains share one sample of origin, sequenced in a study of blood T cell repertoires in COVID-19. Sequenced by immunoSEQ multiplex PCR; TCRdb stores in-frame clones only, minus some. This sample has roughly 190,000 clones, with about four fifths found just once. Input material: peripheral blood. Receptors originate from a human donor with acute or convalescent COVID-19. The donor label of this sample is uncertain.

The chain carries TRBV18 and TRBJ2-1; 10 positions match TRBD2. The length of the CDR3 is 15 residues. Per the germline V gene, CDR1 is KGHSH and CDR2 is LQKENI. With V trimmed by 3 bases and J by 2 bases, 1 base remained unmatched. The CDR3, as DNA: TGTGCCAGCTCACCGGGACTAGCGCCCTACAATGAGCAGTTCTTC. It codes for CASSPGLAPYNEQFF.

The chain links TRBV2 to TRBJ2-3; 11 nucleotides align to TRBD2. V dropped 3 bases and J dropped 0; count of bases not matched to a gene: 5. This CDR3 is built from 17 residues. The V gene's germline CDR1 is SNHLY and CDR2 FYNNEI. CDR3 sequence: CASSDPSGGQSTDTQYF. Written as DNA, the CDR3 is TGTGCCAGCAGTGACCCTAGCGGGGGGCAAAGCACAGATACGCAGTATTTT.

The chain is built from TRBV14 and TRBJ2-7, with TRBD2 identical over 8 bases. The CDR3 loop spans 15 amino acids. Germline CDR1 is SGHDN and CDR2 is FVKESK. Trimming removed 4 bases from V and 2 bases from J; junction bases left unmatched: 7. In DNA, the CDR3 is TGTGCCAGCAGCCCTCAACTGACTAGCGCCTACGAGCAGTACTTC. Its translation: CASSPQLTSAYEQYF. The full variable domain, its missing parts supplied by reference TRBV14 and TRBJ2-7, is EAGVTQFPSHSVIEKGQTVTLRCDPISGHDNLYWYRRVMGKEIKFLLHFVKESKQDESGMPNNRFLAERTGGTYSTLKVQPAELEDSGVYFCASSPQLTSAYEQYFGPGTRLTVT.

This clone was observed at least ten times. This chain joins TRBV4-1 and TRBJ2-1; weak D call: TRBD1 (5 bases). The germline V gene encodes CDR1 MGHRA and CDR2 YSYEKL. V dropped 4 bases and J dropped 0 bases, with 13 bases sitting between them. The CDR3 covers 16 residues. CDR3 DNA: TGCGCCAGCAGCCTCGGCAGACAGAGCTCCTACAATGAGCAGTTCTTC. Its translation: CASSLGRQSSYNEQFF.

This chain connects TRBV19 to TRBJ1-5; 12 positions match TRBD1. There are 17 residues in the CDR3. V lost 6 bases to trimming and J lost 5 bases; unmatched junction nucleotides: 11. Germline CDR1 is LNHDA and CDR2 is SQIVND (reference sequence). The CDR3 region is CASSLGQGAGRDQPQHF. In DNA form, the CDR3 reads TGTGCCAGTAGCCTGGGACAGGGGGCGGGAAGGGATCAGCCCCAGCATTTT.